The next 17 T cell receptor beta chains were all read from a single sample in a study of cytomegalovirus exposure and HLA in healthy donors. The PCR employed 60 Vbeta primers together with 13 Jbeta primers. The assay was immunoSEQ multiplex PCR, and TCRdb's table has in-frame clones only and misses some. The data show roughly 200,000 clones, with 70% to 80% seen just once and around 14% held by the top ten. Sequences were obtained from PBMCs. The receptor source for this set is a woman aged 30 to 39 in good health and CMV-seropositive.

This clone was counted between two and nine times. The genes are TRBV5-4 and TRBJ2-5, with unresolved D. Trimming removed 0 bases at V and 5 bases at J, with 11 bases between. This CDR3 is 14 amino acids long. Germline loops: CDR1 SGHNT, CDR2 YYREEE (reference sequence). The DNA of the CDR3 is TGTGCCAGCAGCTTGGGACTGGATTGGGAGACCCAGTACTTC. Protein: CASSLGLDWETQYF.

V and J are TRBV28 and TRBJ2-5, with D perhaps matching TRBD1 (6 bases). The J call may not be correct, given that the DNA end is closer to TRBJ2-7. Germline V gene data show CDR1 as MDHEN and CDR2 as SYDVKM. The CDR3 consists of 16 residues. The CDR3 DNA reads as TGTGCCAGCAGTGGGGTCAGGGTACAGGGCTCCTACGAGCAGTACTTC. Amino acids: CASSGVRVQGSYEQYF.

The V and J genes are TRBV19 and TRBJ1-1; 9 nucleotides agree with TRBD1. This CDR3 region has 14 residues. V was pared by 7 bases and J by 1 base, with 4 bases of the junction left unmatched. Germline V gene sequence: CDR1 LNHDA, CDR2 SQIVND (reference sequence). CDR3 sequence: CASTKGQGNTEAFF. The CDR3 region has the DNA TGTGCCAGTACAAAGGGACAGGGGAACACTGAAGCTTTCTTT. The complete variable domain, with remaining parts taken from reference TRBV19 and TRBJ1-1, reads DGGITQSPKYLFRKEGQNVTLSCEQNLNHDAMYWYRQDPGQGLRLIYYSQIVNDFQKGDIAEGYSVSREKKESFPLTVTSAQKNPTAFYLCASTKGQGNTEAFFGQGTRLTVV.

The chain uses TRBV30 and TRBJ2-3, with 9 bases fitting TRBD2. CDR1 is GTSNPN and CDR2 is SVGIG in the germline V gene (reference sequence). CDR3 size: 15 residues. V lost 0 bases to trimming and J lost 2 bases; unmatched junction nucleotides: 3. The CDR3 DNA is TGTGCCTGGAGTGTCCTAGCGGGACTCACAGATACGCAGTATTTT. Residues: CAWSVLAGLTDTQYF.

The chain employs TRBV5-4 and TRBJ2-2; D gene ambiguous. The germline V gene encodes CDR1 SGHNT and CDR2 YYREEE (reference sequence). Trimming removed 4 bases at V and 7 bases at J, with 29 bases between. The CDR3 is 19 amino acids. The DNA for the CDR3 is TGTGCCAGCAGCACAAATTTGAACAGACATTTTGGTCTATACGGGGAGCTGTTTTTT. It yields the protein CASSTNLNRHFGLYGELFF.

The CDR3 here is CASSEAPLYEQYF. The CDR3 region has the DNA TGTGCCAGCAGTGAAGCTCCTCTCTACGAGCAGTACTTC. The chain is built from TRBV6-1 and TRBJ2-5; D remains unclear. The DNA end favors TRBJ2-7, so the J call may be wrong. This CDR3 is 13 amino acids long. Germline V gene lookup returns CDR1 MNHNS and CDR2 SASEGT.

This clone appeared once. This chain connects TRBV6-1 to TRBJ1-1, with D possibly matching TRBD1 (6 bases). The CDR3 spans 15 residues. V lost 4 bases and J 0 bases, leaving 12 bases between the germline ends. Germline values: CDR1 MNHNS, CDR2 SASEGT. The CDR3: CASSVYRALNTEAFF. The CDR3 DNA follows: TGTGCCAGCAGTGTTTACAGGGCCTTGAACACTGAAGCTTTCTTT.

V is TRBV10-1 and J is TRBJ1-2; 7 nucleotides align to TRBD1. V shed 9 bases, J shed 8 bases, and the junction held 15 bases outside the gene matches. Germline assignment: CDR1 WNHNN and CDR2 SYGVQD (reference sequence). The CDR3 contains 14 residues. CDR3 sequence (DNA): TGCGCCAGACCCATTGACAGGGTCGTTGAAGGCTACACCTTC. This sequence encodes CARPIDRVVEGYTF.

This chain links TRBV30 with TRBJ1-2, with no clear D. V dropped 3 bases and J dropped 4 bases, with 18 bases sitting between them. The CDR3 is 15 residues long. Germline V gene sequence: CDR1 GTSNPN, CDR2 SVGIG (reference sequence). CDR3 nucleotide sequence: TGTGCCTGGAGACGACCGGGGTACAGCCTCTATGGCTACACCTTC. Translating it yields CAWRRPGYSLYGYTF.

The rearrangement uses TRBV5-1 and TRBJ1-3, with a possible D match to TRBD1 (6 bases). The germline V and J ends were trimmed by 0 bases and 3 bases, with 16 bases remaining between them. Germline lookup yields CDR1 SGHRS and CDR2 YFSETQ. This CDR3 contains 17 residues. Here the CDR3 DNA reads TGCGCCAGCAGCTTGGAACGACAGGAAATGTATGGAAACACCATATATTTT. Its translation is CASSLERQEMYGNTIYF.

The J gene is TRBJ2-1, the V gene TRBV4-1, with TRBD1 matching over 8 bases. Germline-derived CDR1 and CDR2 are MGHRA and YSYEKL. The CDR3 has 14 residues. Trimming cost V 2 bases and J 12 bases; bases outside gene matches: 9. This CDR3 reads CASSQWTGSSGQFF. CDR3 bases: TGCGCCAGCAGCCAATGGACAGGGTCTTCGGGGCAGTTCTTC.

A note on this clone: Other DNA variants within this sample encode the same CDR3. This sequence joins TRBV7-3 and TRBJ2-3; 11 bases line up with TRBD2. The CDR3 length is 14 residues. Per germline, CDR1 SGHTA and CDR2 FQGTGA. J gave up 3 bases and V 5 bases, and 1 base lay outside the gene matches. The CDR3 DNA reads TGTGCCAGCAGCCTAGCGGGAGGAACAGATACGCAGTATTTT. Protein product: CASSLAGGTDTQYF.

This chain uses TRBV7-9 with TRBJ1-5; 7 nucleotides align to TRBD1. The CDR3 runs to 14 residues. The V gene's germline CDR1 is SEHNR and CDR2 FQNEAQ (reference sequence). Unmatched junction bases numbered 3, after V lost 5 bases and J lost 2 bases. DNA of the CDR3: TGTGCCAGCAGCCCTGGACAGGGCAATCAGCCCCAGCATTTT. Translating gives CASSPGQGNQPQHF.

This clone was detected only a few times. This chain connects TRBV19 to TRBJ2-3, with D perhaps TRBD1 (6 bases). V lost 3 bases, J lost 0 bases, and 10 bases lay in between. The CDR3 totals 15 residues. CDR1 and CDR2 (germline): LNHDA, SQIVND (reference sequence). The CDR3 sequence: CASSIRTASTDTQYF. The CDR3 DNA follows: TGTGCCAGTAGTATTAGGACAGCTAGCACAGATACGCAGTATTTT.

The rearrangement joins TRBV5-4 to TRBJ1-6; TRBD1 agrees at 10 bases. The V gene end was trimmed by 3 bases and the J gene end by 7 bases; junction bases not matched to a gene: 4. Germline V gene lookup returns CDR1 SGHNT and CDR2 YYREEE (reference sequence). The CDR3 totals 15 residues. In DNA, the CDR3 is TGTGCCAGCAGCTCTGGGACAGGGGTGAATTCACCCCTCCACTTT. Translation gives CASSSGTGVNSPLHF.

This chain connects TRBV30 to TRBJ2-3; 8 bases match TRBD2. Germline values: CDR1 GTSNPN, CDR2 SVGIG (reference sequence). The V and J ends lost 0 bases and 0 bases, in that order; junction bases with no gene match: 11. The length of the CDR3 is 18 residues. CDR3 residues: CAWSVGIAGPPSTDTQYF. As DNA, the CDR3 is TGTGCCTGGAGTGTCGGAATAGCGGGGCCCCCTAGCACAGATACGCAGTATTTT. The full variable domain, rest sourced from reference TRBV30 and TRBJ2-3, is SQTIHQWPATLVQPVGSPLSLECTVEGTSNPNLYWYRQAAGRGLQLLFYSVGIGQISSEVPQNLSASRPQDRQFILSSKKLLLSDSGFYLCAWSVGIAGPPSTDTQYFGPGTRLTVL.

The chain recombines TRBV11-3 with TRBJ2-1; TRBD2 aligns across 9 bases. The CDR3 spans 16 residues. Germline CDR1 and CDR2: SGHNT and YENEEA. J lost 1 base, V lost 6 bases, and 7 bases had no gene match. The CDR3, as DNA: TGTGCCAGCAGTGGTAGCGGGAGTTGGTCCTACAATGAGCAGTTCTTC. Translated: CASSGSGSWSYNEQFF.